The 24 T cell receptor beta chains below come from one sample, sequenced in a study of T cell responses to AZD1222 COVID-19 vaccine. Method: immunoSEQ multiplex PCR; TCRdb's copy keeps in-frame clones and lacks some. This sample has 75,000 to 100,000 clones; approximately 86% occur once, and the top ten carry under 6.5%. The sample consisted of peripheral blood, taken on day 0 of AZD1222 vaccination. The receptors shown here come from an adult in good health.

The V gene is TRBV7-2, the J gene TRBJ2-3, with TRBD2 identical over 9 bases. V shed 0 bases and J 5 bases; nucleotides not matched to a gene: 6. Germline CDR1 SGHTA, CDR2 FQGNSA. The CDR3 is 16 amino acids. CDR3 residues: CASSLAPSGRKDTQYF. The CDR3 nucleotides are TGTGCCAGCAGCTTAGCCCCCAGCGGGAGGAAAGATACGCAGTATTTT.

The chain joins TRBV9 to TRBJ2-7, with 9 bases that match TRBD2. The germline gives CDR1 SGDLS, CDR2 YYNGEE. The CDR3 consists of 15 residues. The V and J ends lost 0 bases and 1 base, in that order; junction bases with no gene match: 2. The CDR3 loop reads CASSVEAGGSYEQYF. The CDR3 DNA follows: TGTGCCAGCAGCGTAGAAGCGGGAGGATCCTACGAGCAGTACTTC.

The J gene is TRBJ1-2, the V gene TRBV7-8; D is undetermined. The germline CDR1 and CDR2 sequences are SGHVS and FQNEAQ. V lost 7 bases to trimming and J lost 2 bases, with 14 bases between them. The CDR3 spans 14 residues. The CDR3 region is CASTSVAVNYGYTF. CDR3 nucleotide sequence: TGTGCCAGCACCTCTGTCGCGGTAAACTATGGCTACACCTTC.

This chain joins TRBV28 and TRBJ2-7, with D perhaps being TRBD1 or TRBD2 (5 bases each). CDR3 length: 14 amino acids. In germline, CDR1 is MDHEN, CDR2 SYDVKM. Trimming shortened V by 0 bases and J by 1 base, and 7 bases separated the two germline ends. The CDR3 coding sequence is TGTGCCAGCAGTTTATGGGGGGTATCCTACGAGCAGTACTTC. Translating gives CASSLWGVSYEQYF.

The chain has TRBV7-6 and TRBJ1-3; no definite D call. The germline V gene has CDR1 SGHVS and CDR2 FNYEAQ. CDR3 size: 16 residues. V dropped 5 bases and J dropped 0 bases, with 14 bases sitting between them. The CDR3 nucleotides read TGTGCCAGCAGCGGGAGCCGACGGAACTCTGGAAACACCATATATTTT. Translating it yields CASSGSRRNSGNTIYF.

In its sample, this clone was seen a few times. The chain links TRBV9 to TRBJ2-1, with 11 bases identical to TRBD2. This CDR3 spans 18 amino acids. Looked up from germline, CDR1 is SGDLS and CDR2 is YYNGEE. V dropped 3 bases and J dropped 6; count of bases not matched to a gene: 14. CDR3 in DNA: TGTGCCAGCAGCGAGAGCCTATTTGGACTAGCGGGCGGCAATGAGCAGTTCTTC. Its translation is CASSESLFGLAGGNEQFF.

The rearrangement joins TRBV27 to TRBJ2-3, with D perhaps matching TRBD2 (5 bases). Between the trimmed V and J ends, which lost 3 bases and 0 bases, there was a span of 7 bases. The germline gives CDR1 MNHEY, CDR2 SMNVEV (reference sequence). The CDR3 contains 14 residues. This CDR3 reads CASSLLASTDTQYF. CDR3 DNA sequence: TGTGCCAGCAGTTTGCTAGCTAGCACAGATACGCAGTATTTT.

This chain connects TRBV19 to TRBJ2-3; a possible D gene is TRBD1 (5 bases). V was cut by 10 bases and J by 3 bases, with 14 bases left in between. CDR1 is LNHDA and CDR2 is SQIVND in the germline V gene (reference sequence). This CDR3 has 13 amino acids. DNA of the CDR3: TGTGCCACCGCAGGGTCAGGGACAGATACGCAGTATTTT. Its translation is CATAGSGTDTQYF.

This clone has just one count. V gene TRBV19 combines with J gene TRBJ2-7, with 8 positions matching TRBD1. This CDR3 has 17 residues. In germline, CDR1 is LNHDA, CDR2 SQIVND (reference sequence). V lost 5 bases, J lost 3 bases, and 15 bases stayed unmatched. CDR3 in DNA: TGTGCCAGTAGTCTTGGGACAGGCCAAGGCGGCCACTACGAGCAGTACTTC. Translation gives CASSLGTGQGGHYEQYF.

The chain links TRBV27 to TRBJ2-3, with TRBD1 identical over 8 bases. In germline, CDR1 is MNHEY, CDR2 SMNVEV (reference sequence). With 5 bases clipped from V and 2 bases from J, the junction kept 9 bases outside the gene matches. This CDR3 region has 16 residues. Here the CDR3 reads CASSPRTGLNTDTQYF. The CDR3 nucleotides are TGTGCCAGCAGTCCCCGGACAGGGCTGAACACAGATACGCAGTATTTT.

The chain carries TRBV4-3 and TRBJ2-2; no firm D call. Germline assignment: CDR1 LGHNA and CDR2 YSLEER. With 6 bases removed from V and 3 bases from J, the gap between germline ends came to 8 bases. CDR3 length equals 13 residues. CDR3 bases: TGCGCCAGCAGAGTTAATTACACCGGGGAGCTGTTTTTT. Encoded protein: CASRVNYTGELFF.

The chain links TRBV7-2 to TRBJ1-1; D remains unclear. Germline loops: CDR1 SGHTA, CDR2 FQGNSA. The CDR3 has 14 residues. V dropped 4 bases and J dropped 2 bases, with 11 bases sitting between them. As DNA, the CDR3 is TGTGCCAGCAGCTCGAGAGTACTTAACACTGAAGCTTTCTTT. Its translation is CASSSRVLNTEAFF.

The chain recombines TRBV5-6 with TRBJ2-1; 8 bases are a match to TRBD1. Germline V gene sequence: CDR1 SGHDT, CDR2 YYEEEE. There are 17 residues in the CDR3. Trimming took 7 bases from V and 5 from J; bases not matched to a gene: 17. The DNA for the CDR3 is TGTGCCAGCGCCTCTCCCGGACAGGGAAGGGGAGACAATGAGCAGTTCTTC. This encodes CASASPGQGRGDNEQFF.

In this sample, this clone turned up once. The chain uses TRBV19 and TRBJ1-4; 7 bases line up with TRBD1. The V segment lost 4 bases and the J segment 0 bases; nucleotides outside the gene matches: 8. The CDR3 runs to 17 residues. Germline assignment: CDR1 LNHDA and CDR2 SQIVND (reference sequence). The CDR3 DNA is TGTGCCAGTAGTACCTTCCCTGGACAGGCAACTAATGAAAAACTGTTTTTT. Its protein is CASSTFPGQATNEKLFF.

This chain connects TRBV29-1 to TRBJ2-3; 8 positions agree with TRBD1. Trimming took 3 bases from V and 4 from J; bases not matched to a gene: 12. Germline CDR1 and CDR2: SQVTM and ANQGSEA. The CDR3 is 16 residues long. CDR3 nucleotide sequence: TGCAGCGTTGAGCGCGTCGGGACAGGTGGGGCAGATACGCAGTATTTT. Its protein is CSVERVGTGGADTQYF.

The rearrangement uses TRBV7-9 and TRBJ2-1; no clear D gene. Trimming shortened V by 5 bases and J by 5 bases, and 16 bases separated the two germline ends. The CDR3 spans 15 residues. Germline CDR1 SEHNR, CDR2 FQNEAQ (reference sequence). The CDR3 loop is CASSPDRFRHNEQFF. The CDR3 DNA is TGTGCCAGCAGCCCGGACCGCTTTCGGCACAATGAGCAGTTCTTC.

The chain couples TRBV7-9 to TRBJ1-1; 9 nucleotides align to TRBD1. Germline trimming cut 6 bases from V and 1 base from J; bases unmatched to any gene: 6. Looked up from germline, CDR1 is SEHNR and CDR2 is FQNEAQ (reference sequence). This CDR3 comprises 15 residues. The CDR3 is CASRSRTGENTEAFF. As DNA, the CDR3 is TGTGCCAGCAGATCCCGGACAGGGGAGAACACTGAAGCTTTCTTT.

V usage is TRBV27 and J usage is TRBJ1-1; D unclear. V was cut by 7 bases and J by 0 bases, with 6 bases left in between. Germline V gene sequence: CDR1 MNHEY, CDR2 SMNVEV (reference sequence). The CDR3 has 12 amino acids. The chain's CDR3 is CASKEVNTEAFF. CDR3 coding DNA: TGTGCCAGCAAAGAGGTGAACACTGAAGCTTTCTTT.

The gene calls are TRBV5-1 and TRBJ1-4, with 9 bases fitting TRBD1. This CDR3 is built from 15 residues. V shed 4 bases, J shed 5 bases, and the junction held 6 bases outside the gene matches. The germline CDR1 and CDR2 sequences are SGHRS and YFSETQ. The CDR3 is CASSPGGQGNEKLFF. CDR3 bases: TGCGCCAGCAGCCCGGGAGGACAGGGGAATGAAAAACTGTTTTTT.

The chain has TRBV13 and TRBJ2-4, with D maybe TRBD2 (6 bases). Trimming removed 5 bases at V and 6 bases at J, with 20 bases between. The CDR3 spans 16 residues. Germline lookup yields CDR1 PRHDT and CDR2 FYEKMQ (reference sequence). The DNA for the CDR3 is TGTGCCAGCAGCCCCGTCCGGGACTCACTCCGAAACATTCAGTACTTC. Translation: CASSPVRDSLRNIQYF. The entire variable domain, with the rest obtained from reference TRBV13 and TRBJ2-4, is as follows: AAGVIQSPRHLIKEKRETATLKCYPIPRHDTVYWYQQGPGQDPQFLISFYEKMQSDKGSIPDRFSAQQFSDYHSELNMSSLELGDSALYFCASSPVRDSLRNIQYFGAGTRLSVL.

This chain uses TRBV4-3 with TRBJ1-4; D possibly corresponds to TRBD1 (5 bases). Germline assignment: CDR1 LGHNA and CDR2 YSLEER. CDR3 length: 15 residues. Trimming shortened V by 4 bases and J by 2 bases, and 11 bases separated the two germline ends. The chain's CDR3 is CASSLAGKTNEKLFF. The CDR3 nucleotides read TGCGCCAGCAGCCTGGCAGGGAAGACTAATGAAAAACTGTTTTTT.

V and J are TRBV18 and TRBJ2-7, with TRBD2 as a possible D gene (6 bases). This CDR3 is 16 amino acids long. CDR1 KGHSH and CDR2 LQKENI come from the germline V gene. V shed 1 base and J shed 5 bases, with 18 bases lying between them. CDR3 residues: CASSPRRRAEDHEQYF. CDR3 DNA sequence: TGTGCCAGCTCACCACGGCGGAGGGCCGAGGATCACGAGCAGTACTTC.

This clone appeared once. The chain combines TRBV18 with TRBJ2-7; 11 positions match TRBD2. The J segment lost 3 bases and the V segment lost 3 bases, leaving 1 base of the junction unmatched. CDR3 length equals 14 residues. Looked up from germline, CDR1 is KGHSH and CDR2 is LQKENI. This chain's CDR3 is CASSPGTSGYEQYF. The CDR3 DNA is TGTGCCAGCTCACCGGGGACTAGCGGCTACGAGCAGTACTTC. Full variable domain (missing parts from reference TRBV18 and TRBJ2-7): NAGVMQNPRHLVRRRGQEARLRCSPMKGHSHVYWYRQLPEEGLKFMVYLQKENIIDESGMPKERFSAEFPKEGPSILRIQQVVRGDSAAYFCASSPGTSGYEQYFGPGTRLTVT.

J is TRBJ1-2 and V is TRBV5-1; 9 bases line up with TRBD1. The V gene end was trimmed by 0 bases and the J gene end by 8 bases; junction bases not matched to a gene: 5. Germline CDR1 SGHRS, CDR2 YFSETQ. There are 14 residues in the CDR3. CDR3 amino acids: CASSLETGGWGYTF. CDR3 bases: TGCGCCAGCAGCTTGGAAACAGGGGGCTGGGGCTACACCTTC. The whole variable domain, filled in from reference TRBV5-1 and TRBJ1-2, reads KAGVTQTPRYLIKTRGQQVTLSCSPISGHRSVSWYQQTPGQGLQFLFEYFSETQRNKGNFPGRFSGRQFSNSRSEMNVSTLELGDSALYLCASSLETGGWGYTFGSGTRLTVV.